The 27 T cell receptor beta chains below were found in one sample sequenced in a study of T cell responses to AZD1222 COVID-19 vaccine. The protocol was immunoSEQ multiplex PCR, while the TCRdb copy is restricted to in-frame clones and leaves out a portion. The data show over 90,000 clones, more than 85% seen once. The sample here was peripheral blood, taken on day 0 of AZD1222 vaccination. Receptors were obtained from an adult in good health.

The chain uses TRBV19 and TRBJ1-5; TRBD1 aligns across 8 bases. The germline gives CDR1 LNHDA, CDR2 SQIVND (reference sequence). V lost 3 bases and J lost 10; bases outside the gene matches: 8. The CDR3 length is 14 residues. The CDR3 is CASSIGQGGVPQHF. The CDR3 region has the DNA TGTGCCAGTAGTATTGGACAGGGCGGTGTCCCCCAGCATTTT.

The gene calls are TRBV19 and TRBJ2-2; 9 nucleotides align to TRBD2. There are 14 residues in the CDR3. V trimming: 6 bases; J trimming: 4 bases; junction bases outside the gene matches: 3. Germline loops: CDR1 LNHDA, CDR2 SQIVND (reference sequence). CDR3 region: CASRTSGATGELFF. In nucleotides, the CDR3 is TGTGCCAGTAGGACTAGCGGAGCCACCGGGGAGCTGTTTTTT.

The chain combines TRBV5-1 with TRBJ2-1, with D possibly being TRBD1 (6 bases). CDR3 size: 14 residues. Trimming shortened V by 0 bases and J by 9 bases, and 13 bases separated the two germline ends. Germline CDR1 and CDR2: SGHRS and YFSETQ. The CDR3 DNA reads TGCGCCAGCAGCTTGGAGGGGGTTGTAAGTGAGCAGTTCTTC. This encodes CASSLEGVVSEQFF.

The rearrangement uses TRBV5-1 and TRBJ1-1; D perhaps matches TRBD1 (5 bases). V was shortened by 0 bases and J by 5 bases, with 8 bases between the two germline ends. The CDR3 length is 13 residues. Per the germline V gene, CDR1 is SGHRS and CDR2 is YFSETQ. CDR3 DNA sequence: TGCGCCAGCAGCTTGGGACAGAAGACTGAAGCTTTCTTT. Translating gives CASSLGQKTEAFF.

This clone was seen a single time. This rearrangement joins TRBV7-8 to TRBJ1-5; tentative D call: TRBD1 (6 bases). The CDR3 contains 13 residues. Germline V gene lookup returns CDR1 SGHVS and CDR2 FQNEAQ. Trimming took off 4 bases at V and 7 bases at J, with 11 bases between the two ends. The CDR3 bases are TGTGCCAGCAGCTCCGGGGGGCGGCAGCCCCAGCATTTT. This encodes CASSSGGRQPQHF.

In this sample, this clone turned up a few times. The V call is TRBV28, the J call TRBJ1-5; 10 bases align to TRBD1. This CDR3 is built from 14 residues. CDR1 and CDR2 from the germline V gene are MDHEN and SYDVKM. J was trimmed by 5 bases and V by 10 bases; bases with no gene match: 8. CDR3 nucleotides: TGTGCCAACCAAGGACAGGGGGGTTATCAGCCCCAGCATTTT. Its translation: CANQGQGGYQPQHF.

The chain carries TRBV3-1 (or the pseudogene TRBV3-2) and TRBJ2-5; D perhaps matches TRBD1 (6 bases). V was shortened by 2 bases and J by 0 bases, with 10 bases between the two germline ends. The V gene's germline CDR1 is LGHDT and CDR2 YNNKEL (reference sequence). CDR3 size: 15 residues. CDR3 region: CASSQPDRHQETQYF. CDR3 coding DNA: TGTGCCAGCAGCCAACCCGACAGGCACCAAGAGACCCAGTACTTC.

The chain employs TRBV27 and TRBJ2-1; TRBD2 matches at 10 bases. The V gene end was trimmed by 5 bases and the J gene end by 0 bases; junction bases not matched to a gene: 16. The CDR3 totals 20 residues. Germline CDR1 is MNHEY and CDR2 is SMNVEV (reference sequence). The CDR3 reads CASSPPGTLAGVPSYNEQFF. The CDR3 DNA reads TGTGCCAGCAGTCCCCCTGGAACCCTAGCGGGAGTCCCCTCCTACAATGAGCAGTTCTTC.

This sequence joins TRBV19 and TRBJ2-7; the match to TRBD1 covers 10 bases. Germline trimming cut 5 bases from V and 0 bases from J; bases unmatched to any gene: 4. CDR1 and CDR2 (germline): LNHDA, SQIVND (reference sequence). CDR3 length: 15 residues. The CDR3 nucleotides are TGTGCCAGTAGTCTAAGGACAGGGGGCTCCTACGAGCAGTACTTC. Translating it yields CASSLRTGGSYEQYF.

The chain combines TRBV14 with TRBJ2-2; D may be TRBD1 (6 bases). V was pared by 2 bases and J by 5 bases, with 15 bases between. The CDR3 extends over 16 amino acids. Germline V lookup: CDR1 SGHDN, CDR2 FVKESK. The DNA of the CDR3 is TGTGCCAGCAGCCAAAAGACAGGAGTTCTGACCGGGGAGCTGTTTTTT. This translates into CASSQKTGVLTGELFF.

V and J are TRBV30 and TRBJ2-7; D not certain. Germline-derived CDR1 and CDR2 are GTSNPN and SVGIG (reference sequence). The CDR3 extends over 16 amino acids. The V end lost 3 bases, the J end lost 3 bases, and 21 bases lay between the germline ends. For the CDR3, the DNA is TGTGCCTGGAGAACACAAATCGGACCAAAATACTACGAGCAGTACTTC. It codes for CAWRTQIGPKYYEQYF.

In nucleotides, the CDR3 is TGTGCCAGCAGTTACCCACCGGGACAGGGGGCTTACGAGCAGTACTTC. Translated, it gives CASSYPPGQGAYEQYF. J is TRBJ2-7 and V is TRBV6-6; 12 bases fit TRBD1. This CDR3 region has 16 residues. Germline V gives CDR1 MNHNY, CDR2 SVGAGI (reference sequence). J gave up 4 bases and V 2 bases, and 6 bases lay outside the gene matches.

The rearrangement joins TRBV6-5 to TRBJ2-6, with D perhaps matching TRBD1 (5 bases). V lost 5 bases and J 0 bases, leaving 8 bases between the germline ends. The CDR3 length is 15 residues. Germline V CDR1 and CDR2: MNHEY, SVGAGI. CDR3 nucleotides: TGTGCCAGCAGTCAGGACAACTCTGGGGCCAACGTCCTGACTTTC. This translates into CASSQDNSGANVLTF.

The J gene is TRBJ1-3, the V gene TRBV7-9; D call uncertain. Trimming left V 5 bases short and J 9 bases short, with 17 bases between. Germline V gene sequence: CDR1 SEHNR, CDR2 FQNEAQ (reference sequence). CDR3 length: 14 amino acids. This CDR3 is CASSPREGVRTIYF. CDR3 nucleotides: TGTGCCAGCAGCCCCCGGGAGGGAGTGCGCACCATATATTTT.

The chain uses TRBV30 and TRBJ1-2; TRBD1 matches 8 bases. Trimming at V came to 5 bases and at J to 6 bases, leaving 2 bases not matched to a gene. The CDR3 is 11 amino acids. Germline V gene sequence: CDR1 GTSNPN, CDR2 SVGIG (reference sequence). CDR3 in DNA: TGTGCCTGGGCAGGGGGCGATGGCTACACCTTC. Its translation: CAWAGGDGYTF.

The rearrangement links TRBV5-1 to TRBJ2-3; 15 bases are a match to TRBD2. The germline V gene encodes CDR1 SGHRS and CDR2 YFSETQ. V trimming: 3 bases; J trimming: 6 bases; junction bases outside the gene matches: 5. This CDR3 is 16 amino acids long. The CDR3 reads CASSSGTSGGFDTQYF. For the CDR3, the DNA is TGCGCCAGCAGCTCCGGGACTAGCGGGGGGTTCGATACGCAGTATTTT.

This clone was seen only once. CDR3 nucleotides: TGTGCCACCAGTGACCCCTCGCGGGGGGCTACCTACAATGAGCAGTTCTTC. It is translated as CATSDPSRGATYNEQFF. V is TRBV24-1 and J is TRBJ2-1; TRBD2 aligns across 8 bases. Unmatched junction bases numbered 9, after V lost 4 bases and J lost 2 bases. CDR3 length: 17 residues. The V gene's germline CDR1 is KGHDR and CDR2 SFDVKD.

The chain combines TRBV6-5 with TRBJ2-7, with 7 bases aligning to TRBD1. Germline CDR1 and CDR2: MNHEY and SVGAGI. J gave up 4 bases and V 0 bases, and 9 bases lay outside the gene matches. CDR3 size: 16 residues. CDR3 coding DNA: TGTGCCAGCAGTTACTCGACTACAGGGGCGAGTTACGAGCAGTACTTC. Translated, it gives CASSYSTTGASYEQYF.

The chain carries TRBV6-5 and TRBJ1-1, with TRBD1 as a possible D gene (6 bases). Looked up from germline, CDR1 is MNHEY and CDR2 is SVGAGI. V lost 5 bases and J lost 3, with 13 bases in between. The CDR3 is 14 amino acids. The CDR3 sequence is CASSSRGTHTEAFF. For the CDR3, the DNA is TGTGCCAGCAGTAGCCGGGGGACACACACTGAAGCTTTCTTT.

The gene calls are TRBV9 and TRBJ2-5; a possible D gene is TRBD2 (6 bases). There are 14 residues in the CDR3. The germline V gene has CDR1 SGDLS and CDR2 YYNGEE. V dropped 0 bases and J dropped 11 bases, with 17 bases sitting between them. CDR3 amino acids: CASSVEVGGPEQYF. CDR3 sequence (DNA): TGTGCCAGCAGCGTAGAAGTCGGGGGTCCGGAGCAGTACTTC.

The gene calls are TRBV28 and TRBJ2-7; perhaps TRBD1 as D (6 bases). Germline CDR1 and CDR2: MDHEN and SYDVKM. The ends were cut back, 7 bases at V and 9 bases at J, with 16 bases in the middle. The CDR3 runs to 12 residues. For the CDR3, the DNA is TGTGCCAGCAATCAACAGGGCCGCCGGCAGTACTTC. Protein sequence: CASNQQGRRQYF.

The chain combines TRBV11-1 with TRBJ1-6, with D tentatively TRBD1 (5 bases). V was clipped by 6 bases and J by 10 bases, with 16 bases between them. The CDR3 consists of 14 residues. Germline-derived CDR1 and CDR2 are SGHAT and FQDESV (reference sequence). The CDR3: CASRPGPTGSPLHF. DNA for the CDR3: TGTGCCAGCAGACCGGGACCGACCGGCTCACCCCTCCACTTT.

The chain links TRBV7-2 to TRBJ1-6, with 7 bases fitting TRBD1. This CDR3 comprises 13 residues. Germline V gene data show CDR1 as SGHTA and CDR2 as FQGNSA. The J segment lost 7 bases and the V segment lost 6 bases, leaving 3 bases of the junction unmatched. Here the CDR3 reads CASRQGRNSPLHF. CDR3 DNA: TGTGCCAGCAGACAGGGGCGAAATTCACCCCTCCACTTT.

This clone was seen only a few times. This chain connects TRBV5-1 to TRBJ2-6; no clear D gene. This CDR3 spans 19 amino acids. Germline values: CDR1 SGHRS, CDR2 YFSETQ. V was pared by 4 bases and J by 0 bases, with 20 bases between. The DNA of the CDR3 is TGCGCCAGCAGCCACCTGCCGTCCAACACCCACTCTGGGGCCAACGTCCTGACTTTC. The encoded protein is CASSHLPSNTHSGANVLTF.

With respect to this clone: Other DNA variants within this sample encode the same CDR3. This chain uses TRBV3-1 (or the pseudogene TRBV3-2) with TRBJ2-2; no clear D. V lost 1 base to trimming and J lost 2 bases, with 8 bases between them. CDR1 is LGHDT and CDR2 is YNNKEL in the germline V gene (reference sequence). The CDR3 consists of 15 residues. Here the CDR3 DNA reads TGTGCCAGCAGCCAAGCCGGGCCTAACACCGGGGAGCTGTTTTTT. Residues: CASSQAGPNTGELFF.

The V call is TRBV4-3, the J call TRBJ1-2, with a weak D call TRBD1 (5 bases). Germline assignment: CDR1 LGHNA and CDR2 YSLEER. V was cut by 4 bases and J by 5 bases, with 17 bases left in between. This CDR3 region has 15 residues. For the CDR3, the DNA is TGCGCCAGCAGCCGATCCTGGGGAGGGGAATATGGCTACACCTTC. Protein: CASSRSWGGEYGYTF.

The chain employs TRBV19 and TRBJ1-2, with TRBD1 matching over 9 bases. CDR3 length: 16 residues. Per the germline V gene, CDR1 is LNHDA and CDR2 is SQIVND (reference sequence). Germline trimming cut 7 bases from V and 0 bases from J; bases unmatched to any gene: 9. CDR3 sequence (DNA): TGTGCCAGTATCGAGACAGGGGGTAAAGCTAACTATGGCTACACCTTC. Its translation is CASIETGGKANYGYTF. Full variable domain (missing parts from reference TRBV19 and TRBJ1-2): DGGITQSPKYLFRKEGQNVTLSCEQNLNHDAMYWYRQDPGQGLRLIYYSQIVNDFQKGDIAEGYSVSREKKESFPLTVTSAQKNPTAFYLCASIETGGKANYGYTFGSGTRLTVV.